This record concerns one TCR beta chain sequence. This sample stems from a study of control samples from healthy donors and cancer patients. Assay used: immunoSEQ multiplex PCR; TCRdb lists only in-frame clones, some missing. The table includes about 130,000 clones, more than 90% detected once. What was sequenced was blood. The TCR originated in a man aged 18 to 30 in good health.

The CDR3 loop reads CASSPSGGTSYEQYF. CDR3 sequence (DNA): TGTGCCAGCTCCCCTAGCGGGGGGACGTCCTACGAGCAGTACTTC. V usage is TRBV18 and J usage is TRBJ2-7, with TRBD2 matching over 11 bases. In germline, CDR1 is KGHSH, CDR2 LQKENI. The CDR3 loop spans 15 amino acids. Trimming removed 6 bases from V and 1 base from J; junction bases left unmatched: 5.